This TCR beta chain derives from a study of blood T cell repertoires in COVID-19 (dated by TCRdb to 2018 to 2021). For the wider study: Collaborator samples came from the United States, Italy and Spain and covered acute and convalescent phases of COVID-19. The material from the prospective study consisted of cDNA or gDNA derived from T cells, B-cell-depleted T cells, or PBMCs. Deeply sampled blood TCRbeta repertoires from subjects exposed to, actively infected with, or recovered from COVID-19 were included in the dataset. The repertoires were made available in a free public database intended to serve as a resource for research on the immune response to SARS-CoV-2. The samples were drawn from two sources: the first 160 participants of the ongoing ImmuneRACE study, and 950 to 1,500 subjects contributed by 6 global collaborators. The sample metadata nearly always contained a de-identified subject ID, COVID-19 status, age in years and sex. Where available, HLA class I and class II types were obtained from metadata supplied by the sample provider rather than from assay-based typing.

Results and caveats for the whole study, not just this receptor: The quantity of clinical and demographic metadata differed by source and by participant and was supplied without curation.

The immunoSEQ Assay, a bias-controlled multiplex PCR, was used to amplify TCRbeta CDR3 regions from genomic DNA. Processing in the source paper ran as follows. The number of nucleated cells in each sample was estimated from the amplification of reference gene primers within the assay. To quantify the absolute abundance of each unique TCRbeta CDR3 rearrangement, sequence reads were collapsed and filtered. For each sample, productive Simpson clonality was calculated by taking the square root of Simpson's diversity index across productive rearrangements. This is the immuneACCESS table as TCRdb keeps it, with only in-frame sequences that have V and J called. A part of the clones is gone; compared with another copy, unresolved V genes explain less than half, and the rest is unexplained. V, J and clone size derive from that table, while D and trimming were established from the DNA sequence. The sample profile shows fewer than 600,000 clones; approximately 87% of them were found once. The ten largest clonotypes hold 1.5% to 2% of the sample.

Participants in the prospective study were aged about 18 to 89 years, lived in under 30 United States geographic areas, and enrolled through a virtual design. To assign participants to cohorts, the prospective study relied on clinical history that participants themselves reported in a screening survey and a study questionnaire. Recovered participants in ImmuneRACE Cohort 3 were defined by two consecutive negative NP/OP PCR tests, clearance by a healthcare professional, or resolution of symptoms. Each participant in the prospective study had whole blood, serum and a nasopharyngeal or oropharyngeal swab collected by mobile phlebotomists. Additional blood draws and questionnaires over an approximately two-month period could optionally be provided by prospective study participants. Blood samples from the prospective study were shipped frozen or at room temperature prior to DNA extraction. Via the germline V gene, CDR1 is MNHEY and CDR2 SVGAGI. Ends trimmed: V by 0 bases, J by 4 bases; bases unmatched to a gene: 5. Taken from cysteine to phenylalanine, the CDR3 has 15 residues. The CDR3 DNA has 45 bases and is translated from base 1.

This clone has a single count. Its antigen is unknown. Base qualities are not recorded, but no much larger clone differs from it by a single base. Recombination joined TRBV6-5 with TRBJ2-7; TRBD1 agrees with 8 junctional bases. This clonotype was obtained from a woman between 40 and 50 years old who had recovered from COVID-19. The sample was PBMCs or T cells enriched from blood (not recorded which). Here the CDR3 is given as CASSYSGRGLYEQYF. The sequence in DNA is TGTGCCAGCAGTTACTCGGGCAGGGGGCTGTACGAGCAGTACTTC.